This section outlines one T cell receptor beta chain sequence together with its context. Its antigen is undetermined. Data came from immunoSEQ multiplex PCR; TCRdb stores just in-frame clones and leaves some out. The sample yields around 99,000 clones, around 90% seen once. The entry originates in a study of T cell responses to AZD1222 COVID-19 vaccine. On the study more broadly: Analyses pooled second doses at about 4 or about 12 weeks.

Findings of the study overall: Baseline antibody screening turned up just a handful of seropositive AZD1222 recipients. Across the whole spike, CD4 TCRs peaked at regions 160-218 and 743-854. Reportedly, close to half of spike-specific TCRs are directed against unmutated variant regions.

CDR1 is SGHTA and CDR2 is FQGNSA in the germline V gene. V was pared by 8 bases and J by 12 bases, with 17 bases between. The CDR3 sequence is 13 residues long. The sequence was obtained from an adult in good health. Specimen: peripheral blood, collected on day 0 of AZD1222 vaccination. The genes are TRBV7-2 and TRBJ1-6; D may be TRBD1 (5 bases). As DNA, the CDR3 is TGTGCCAGCGAAAAAACAGGCGAACGACCCCTCCACTTT. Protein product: CASEKTGERPLHF. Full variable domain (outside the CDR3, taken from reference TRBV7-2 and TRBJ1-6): GAGVSQSPSNKVTEKGKDVELRCDPISGHTALYWYRQSLGQGLEFLIYFQGNSAPDKSGLPSDRFSAERTGGSVSTLTIQRTQQEDSAVYLCASEKTGERPLHFGNGTRLTVT.